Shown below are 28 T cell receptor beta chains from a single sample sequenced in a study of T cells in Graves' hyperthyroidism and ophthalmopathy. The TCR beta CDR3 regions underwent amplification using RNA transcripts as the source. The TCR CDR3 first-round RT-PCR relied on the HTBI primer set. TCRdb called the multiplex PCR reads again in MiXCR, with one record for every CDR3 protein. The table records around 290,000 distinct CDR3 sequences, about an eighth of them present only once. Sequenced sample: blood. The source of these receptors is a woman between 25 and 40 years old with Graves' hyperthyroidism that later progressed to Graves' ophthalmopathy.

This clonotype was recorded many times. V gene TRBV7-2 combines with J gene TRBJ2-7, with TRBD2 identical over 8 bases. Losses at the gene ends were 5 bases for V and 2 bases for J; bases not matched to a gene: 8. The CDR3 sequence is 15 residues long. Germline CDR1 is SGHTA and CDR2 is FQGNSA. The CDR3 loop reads CASSRSGSGTYEQYF. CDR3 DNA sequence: TGTGCCAGCAGCCGAAGCGGGAGTGGCACCTACGAGCAGTACTTC.

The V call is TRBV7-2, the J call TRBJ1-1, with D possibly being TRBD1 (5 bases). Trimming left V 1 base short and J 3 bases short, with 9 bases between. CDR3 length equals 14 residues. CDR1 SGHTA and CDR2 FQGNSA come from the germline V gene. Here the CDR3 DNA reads TGTGCCAGCAGCTTAGGACGGGGGGACACTGAAGCTTTCTTT. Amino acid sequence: CASSLGRGDTEAFF.

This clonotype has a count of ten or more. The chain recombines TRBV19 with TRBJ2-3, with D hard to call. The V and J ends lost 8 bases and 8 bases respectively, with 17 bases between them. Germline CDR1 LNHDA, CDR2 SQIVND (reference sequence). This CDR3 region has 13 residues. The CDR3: CASRADEHGTQYF. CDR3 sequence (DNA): TGTGCCAGTCGGGCGGATGAGCATGGTACGCAGTATTTT.

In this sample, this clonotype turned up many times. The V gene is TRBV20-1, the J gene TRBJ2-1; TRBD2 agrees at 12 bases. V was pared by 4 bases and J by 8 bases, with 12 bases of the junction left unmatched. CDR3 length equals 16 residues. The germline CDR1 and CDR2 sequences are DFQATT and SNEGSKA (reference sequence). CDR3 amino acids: CSANPSGRARVDEQFF. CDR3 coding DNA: TGCAGTGCTAATCCTAGCGGGAGGGCCAGAGTCGATGAGCAGTTCTTC.

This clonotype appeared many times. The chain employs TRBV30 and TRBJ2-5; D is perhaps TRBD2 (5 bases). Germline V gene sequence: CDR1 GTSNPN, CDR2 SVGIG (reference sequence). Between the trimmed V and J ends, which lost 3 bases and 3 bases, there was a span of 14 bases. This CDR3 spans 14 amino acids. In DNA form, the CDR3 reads TGTGCCTGGAGCTCTAGCCACCGGGAAGAGACCCAGTACTTC. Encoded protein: CAWSSSHREETQYF.

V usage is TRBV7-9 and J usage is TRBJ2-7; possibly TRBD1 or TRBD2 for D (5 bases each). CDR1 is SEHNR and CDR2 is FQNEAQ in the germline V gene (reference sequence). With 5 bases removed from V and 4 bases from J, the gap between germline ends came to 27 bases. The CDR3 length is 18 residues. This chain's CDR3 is CASSVERGPSYEQYEQYF. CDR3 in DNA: TGTGCCAGCAGCGTAGAACGGGGACCCTCCTACGAGCAGTACGAGCAGTACTTC.

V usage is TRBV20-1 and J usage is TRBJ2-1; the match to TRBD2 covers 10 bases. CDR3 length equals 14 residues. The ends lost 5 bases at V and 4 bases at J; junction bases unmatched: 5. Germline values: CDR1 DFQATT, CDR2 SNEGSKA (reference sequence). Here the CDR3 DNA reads TGCAGTGCTGACTGGACTAGCGGATACAATGAGCAGTTCTTC. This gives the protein CSADWTSGYNEQFF.

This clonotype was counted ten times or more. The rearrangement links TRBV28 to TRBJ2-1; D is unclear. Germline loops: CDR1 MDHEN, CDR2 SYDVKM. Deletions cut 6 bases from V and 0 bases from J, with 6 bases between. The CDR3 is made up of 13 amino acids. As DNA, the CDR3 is TGTGCCAGCAGACCTAGCTCCTACAATGAGCAGTTCTTC. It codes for CASRPSSYNEQFF.

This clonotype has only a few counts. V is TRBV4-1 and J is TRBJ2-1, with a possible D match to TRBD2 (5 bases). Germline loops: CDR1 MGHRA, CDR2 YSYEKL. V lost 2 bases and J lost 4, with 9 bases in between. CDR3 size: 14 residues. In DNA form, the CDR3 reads TGCGCCAGCAGCCAACCGGACTTATACAATGAGCAGTTCTTC. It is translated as CASSQPDLYNEQFF.

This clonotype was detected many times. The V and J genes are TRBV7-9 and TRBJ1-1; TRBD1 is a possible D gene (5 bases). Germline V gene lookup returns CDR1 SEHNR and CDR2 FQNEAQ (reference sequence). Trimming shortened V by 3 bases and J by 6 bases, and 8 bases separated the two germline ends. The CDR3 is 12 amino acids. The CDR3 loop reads CASSFAGPEAFF. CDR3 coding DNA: TGTGCCAGCAGCTTTGCGGGGCCTGAAGCTTTCTTT.

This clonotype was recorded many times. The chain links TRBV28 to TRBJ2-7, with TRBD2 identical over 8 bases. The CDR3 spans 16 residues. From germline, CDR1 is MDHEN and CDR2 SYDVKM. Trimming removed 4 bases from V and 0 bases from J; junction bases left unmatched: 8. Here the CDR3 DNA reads TGTGCCAGCAGTTATACTGGTAGCGGGATCTCCTACGAGCAGTACTTC. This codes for CASSYTGSGISYEQYF.

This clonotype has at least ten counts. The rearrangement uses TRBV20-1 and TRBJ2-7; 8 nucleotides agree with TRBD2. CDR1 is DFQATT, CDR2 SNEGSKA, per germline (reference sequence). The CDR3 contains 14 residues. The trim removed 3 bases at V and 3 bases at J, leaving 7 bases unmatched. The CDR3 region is CSASVTSGFYEQYF. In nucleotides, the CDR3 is TGCAGTGCTAGTGTCACTAGCGGATTCTACGAGCAGTACTTC.

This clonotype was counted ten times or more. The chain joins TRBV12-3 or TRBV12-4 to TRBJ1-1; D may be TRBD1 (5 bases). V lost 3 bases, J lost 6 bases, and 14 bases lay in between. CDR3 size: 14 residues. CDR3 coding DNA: TGTGCCAGCAGTTTCTCCGGGGGGATCGCTGAAGCTTTCTTT. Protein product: CASSFSGGIAEAFF.

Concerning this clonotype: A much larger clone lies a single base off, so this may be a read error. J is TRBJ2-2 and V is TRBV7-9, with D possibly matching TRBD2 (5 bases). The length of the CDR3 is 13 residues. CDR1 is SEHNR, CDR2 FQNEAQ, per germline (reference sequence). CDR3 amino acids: CASSPPPHGELVF. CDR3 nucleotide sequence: TGTGCCAGCAGCCCCCCCCCTCACGGGGAGCTGGTTTTT.

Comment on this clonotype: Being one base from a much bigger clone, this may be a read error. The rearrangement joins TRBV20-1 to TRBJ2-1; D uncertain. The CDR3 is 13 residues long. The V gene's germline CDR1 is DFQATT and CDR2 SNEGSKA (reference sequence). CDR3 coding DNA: TGCAGTGCCCTCTTGGCTTCCTACAAGGAGCAGTTCTTC. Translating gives CSALLASYKEQFF.

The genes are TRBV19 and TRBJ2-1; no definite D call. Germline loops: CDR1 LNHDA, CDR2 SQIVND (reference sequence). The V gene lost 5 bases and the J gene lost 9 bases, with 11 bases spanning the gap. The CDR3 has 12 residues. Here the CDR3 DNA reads TGTGCCAGTAGTGCCGAGATAGGTGAGCAGTTCTTC. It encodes CASSAEIGEQFF. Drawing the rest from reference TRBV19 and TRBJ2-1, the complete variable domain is DGGITQSPKYLFRKEGQNVTLSCEQNLNHDAMYWYRQDPGQGLRLIYYSQIVNDFQKGDIAEGYSVSREKKESFPLTVTSAQKNPTAFYLCASSAEIGEQFFGPGTRLTVL.

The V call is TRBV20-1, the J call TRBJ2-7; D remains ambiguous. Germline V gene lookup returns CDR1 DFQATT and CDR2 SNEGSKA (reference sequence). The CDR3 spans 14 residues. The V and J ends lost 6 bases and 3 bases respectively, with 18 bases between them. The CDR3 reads CSAVPGSTRYEQYF. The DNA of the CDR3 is TGCAGTGCCGTACCGGGCTCGACCCGCTACGAGCAGTACTTC.

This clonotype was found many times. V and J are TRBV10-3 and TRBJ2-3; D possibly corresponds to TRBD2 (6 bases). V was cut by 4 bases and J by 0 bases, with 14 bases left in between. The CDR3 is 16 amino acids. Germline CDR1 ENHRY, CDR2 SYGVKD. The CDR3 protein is CAISGGLAPSTDTQYF. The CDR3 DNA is TGTGCCATCAGTGGCGGCCTAGCGCCTAGCACAGATACGCAGTATTTT.

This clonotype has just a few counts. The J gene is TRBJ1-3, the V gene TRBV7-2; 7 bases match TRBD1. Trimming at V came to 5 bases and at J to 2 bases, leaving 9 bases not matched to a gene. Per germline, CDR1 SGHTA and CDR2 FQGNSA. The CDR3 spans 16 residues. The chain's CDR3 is CASSPHRGITGNTIYF. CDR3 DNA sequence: TGTGCCAGCAGCCCCCACAGGGGAATAACTGGAAACACCATATATTTT.

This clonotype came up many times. The CDR3 sequence: CAAAHGLAEYEQYF. The CDR3 bases are TGTGCCGCCGCCCACGGGCTAGCGGAATACGAGCAGTACTTC. The V gene is TRBV6-2 or TRBV6-3, the J gene TRBJ2-7, with TRBD2 matching 7 bases. The CDR3 is 14 amino acids. Germline loops: CDR1 MNHEY, CDR2 SVGEGT. The V gene end was trimmed by 11 bases and the J gene end by 4 bases; junction bases not matched to a gene: 14.

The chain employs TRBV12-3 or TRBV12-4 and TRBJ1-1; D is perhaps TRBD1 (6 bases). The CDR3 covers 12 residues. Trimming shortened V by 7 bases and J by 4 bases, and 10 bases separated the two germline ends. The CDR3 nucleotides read TGTGCCAGCAATAGGGGGGGCACTGAAGCTTTCTTT. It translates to CASNRGGTEAFF.

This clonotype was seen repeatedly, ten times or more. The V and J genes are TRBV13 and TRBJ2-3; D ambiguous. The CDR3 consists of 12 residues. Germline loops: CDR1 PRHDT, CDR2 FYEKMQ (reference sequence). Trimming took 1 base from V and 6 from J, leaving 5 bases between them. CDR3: CASSLESDTQYF. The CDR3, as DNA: TGTGCCAGCAGCTTAGAGTCCGATACGCAGTATTTT.

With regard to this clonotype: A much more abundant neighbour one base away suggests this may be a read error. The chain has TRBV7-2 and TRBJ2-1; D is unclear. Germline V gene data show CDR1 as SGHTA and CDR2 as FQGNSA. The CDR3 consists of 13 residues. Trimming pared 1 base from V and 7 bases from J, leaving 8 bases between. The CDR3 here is CTSSLGPVNEQFF. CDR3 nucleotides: TGTACCAGCAGCTTAGGTCCAGTTAATGAGCAGTTCTTC.

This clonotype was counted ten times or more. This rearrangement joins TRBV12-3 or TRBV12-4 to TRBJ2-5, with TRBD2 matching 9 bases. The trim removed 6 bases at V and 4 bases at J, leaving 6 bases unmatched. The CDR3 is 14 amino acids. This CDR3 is CASREVAGVETQYF. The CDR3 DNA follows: TGTGCCAGCAGGGAGGTAGCGGGAGTAGAGACCCAGTACTTC.

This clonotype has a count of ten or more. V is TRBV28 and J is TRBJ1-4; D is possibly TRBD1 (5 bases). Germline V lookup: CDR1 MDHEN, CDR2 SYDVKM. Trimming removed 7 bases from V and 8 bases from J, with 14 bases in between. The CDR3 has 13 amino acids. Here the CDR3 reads CASMAGLPEKLFF. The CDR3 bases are TGTGCCAGCATGGCAGGGCTGCCCGAAAAACTGTTTTTT. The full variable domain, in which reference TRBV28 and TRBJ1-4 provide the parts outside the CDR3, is DVKVTQSSRYLVKRTGEKVFLECVQDMDHENMFWYRQDPGLGLRLIYFSYDVKMKEKGDIPEGYSVSREKKERFSLILESASTNQTSMYLCASMAGLPEKLFFGSGTQLSVL.

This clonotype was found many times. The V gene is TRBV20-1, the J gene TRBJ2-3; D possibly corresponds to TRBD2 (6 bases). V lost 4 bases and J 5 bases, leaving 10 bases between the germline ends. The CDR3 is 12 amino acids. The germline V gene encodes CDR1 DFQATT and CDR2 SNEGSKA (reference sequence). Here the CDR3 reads CSATGDEDTQYF. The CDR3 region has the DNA TGCAGTGCTACGGGAGATGAAGATACGCAGTATTTT.

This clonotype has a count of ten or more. This CDR3 reads CASSLGASGKETQYF. The CDR3 nucleotides are TGTGCCAGCAGTTTAGGGGCTAGCGGTAAAGAGACCCAGTACTTC. This rearrangement joins TRBV12-3 or TRBV12-4 to TRBJ2-5; 7 positions agree with TRBD2. CDR3 length equals 15 residues. The junction had 5 bases not matched to a gene; V was cut back by 1 base and J by 3 bases.

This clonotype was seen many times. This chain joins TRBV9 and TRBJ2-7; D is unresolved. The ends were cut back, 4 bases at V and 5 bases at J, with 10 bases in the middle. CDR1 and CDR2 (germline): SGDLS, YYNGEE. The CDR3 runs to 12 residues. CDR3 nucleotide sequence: TGTGCCAGCAGCAAGAATTCGGACGAGCAGTACTTC. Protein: CASSKNSDEQYF.